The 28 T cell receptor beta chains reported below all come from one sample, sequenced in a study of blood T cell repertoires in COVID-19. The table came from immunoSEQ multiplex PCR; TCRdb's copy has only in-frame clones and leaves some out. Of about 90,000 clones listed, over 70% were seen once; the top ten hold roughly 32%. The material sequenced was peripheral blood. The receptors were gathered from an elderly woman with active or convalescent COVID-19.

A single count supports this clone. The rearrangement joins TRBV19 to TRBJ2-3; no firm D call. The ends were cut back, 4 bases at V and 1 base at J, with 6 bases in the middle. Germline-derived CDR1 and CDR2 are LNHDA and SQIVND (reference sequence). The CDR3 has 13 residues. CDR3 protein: CASSTPGTDTQYF. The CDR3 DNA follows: TGTGCCAGTAGTACCCCAGGCACAGATACGCAGTATTTT.

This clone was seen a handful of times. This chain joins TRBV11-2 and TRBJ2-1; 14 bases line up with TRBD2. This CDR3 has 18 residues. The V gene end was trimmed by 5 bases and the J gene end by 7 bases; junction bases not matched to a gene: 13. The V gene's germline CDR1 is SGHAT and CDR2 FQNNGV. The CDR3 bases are TGTGCCAGCAGCATTAATCATAGGACTAGCGGGAGGATGAATGAGCAGTTCTTC. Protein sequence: CASSINHRTSGRMNEQFF.

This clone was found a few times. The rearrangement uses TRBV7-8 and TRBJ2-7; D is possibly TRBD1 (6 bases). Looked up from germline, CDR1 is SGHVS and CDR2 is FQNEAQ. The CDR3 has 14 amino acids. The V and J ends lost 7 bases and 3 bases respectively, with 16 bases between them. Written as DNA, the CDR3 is TGTGCCAGCACCCTTGGACAGAGAGACTACGAGCAGTACTTC. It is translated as CASTLGQRDYEQYF.

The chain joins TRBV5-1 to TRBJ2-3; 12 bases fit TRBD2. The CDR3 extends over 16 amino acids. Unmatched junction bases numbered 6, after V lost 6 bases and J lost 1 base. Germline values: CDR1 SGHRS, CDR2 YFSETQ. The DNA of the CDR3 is TGCGCCAGCACAACTAGCGGGGGGCCGGGCACAGATACGCAGTATTTT. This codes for CASTTSGGPGTDTQYF.

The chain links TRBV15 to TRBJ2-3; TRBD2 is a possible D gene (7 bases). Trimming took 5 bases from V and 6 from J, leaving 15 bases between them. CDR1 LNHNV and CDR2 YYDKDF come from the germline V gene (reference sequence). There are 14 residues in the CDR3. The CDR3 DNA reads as TGTGCCACCAGCGGACTGAAGGGGGGGGATACGCAGTATTTT. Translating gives CATSGLKGGDTQYF.

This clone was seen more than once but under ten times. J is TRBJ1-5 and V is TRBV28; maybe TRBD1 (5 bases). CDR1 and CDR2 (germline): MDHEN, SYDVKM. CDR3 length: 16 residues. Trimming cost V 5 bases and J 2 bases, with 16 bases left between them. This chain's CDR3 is CASSLWGGSGNQPQHF. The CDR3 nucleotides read TGTGCCAGCAGTCTCTGGGGGGGTAGTGGCAATCAGCCCCAGCATTTT.

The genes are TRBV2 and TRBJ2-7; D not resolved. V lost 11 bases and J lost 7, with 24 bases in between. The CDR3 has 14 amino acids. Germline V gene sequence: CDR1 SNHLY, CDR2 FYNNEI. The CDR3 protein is CASHRSSLNWEQYF. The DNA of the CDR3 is TGTGCCTCCCACCGCTCCTCCCTAAACTGGGAGCAGTACTTC.

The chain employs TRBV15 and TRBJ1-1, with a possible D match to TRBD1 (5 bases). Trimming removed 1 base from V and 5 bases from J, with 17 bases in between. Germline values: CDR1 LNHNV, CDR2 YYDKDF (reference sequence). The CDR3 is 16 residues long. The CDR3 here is CATSRGYSGQETEAFF. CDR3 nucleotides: TGTGCCACCAGCAGAGGGTATTCAGGGCAGGAAACTGAAGCTTTCTTT. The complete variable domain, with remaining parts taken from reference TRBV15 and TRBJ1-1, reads DAMVIQNPRYQVTQFGKPVTLSCSQTLNHNVMYWYQQKSSQAPKLLFHYYDKDFNNEADTPDNFQSRRPNTSFCFLDIRSPGLGDTAMYLCATSRGYSGQETEAFFGQGTRLTVV.

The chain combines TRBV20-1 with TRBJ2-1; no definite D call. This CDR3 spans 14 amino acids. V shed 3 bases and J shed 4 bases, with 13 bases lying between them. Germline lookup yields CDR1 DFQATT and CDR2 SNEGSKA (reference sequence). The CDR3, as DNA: TGCAGTGCTAGTTTTGGGCGTCTTTACAATGAGCAGTTCTTC. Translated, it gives CSASFGRLYNEQFF.

CDR3 loop: CASSSQTSPREETQYF. The CDR3 DNA follows: TGCGCCAGCAGCTCTCAAACTAGCCCTCGAGAAGAGACCCAGTACTTC. The chain couples TRBV5-1 to TRBJ2-5; D is perhaps TRBD2 (6 bases). Germline V lookup: CDR1 SGHRS, CDR2 YFSETQ. The length of the CDR3 is 16 residues. V was trimmed by 3 bases and J by 3 bases, leaving 18 bases between them.

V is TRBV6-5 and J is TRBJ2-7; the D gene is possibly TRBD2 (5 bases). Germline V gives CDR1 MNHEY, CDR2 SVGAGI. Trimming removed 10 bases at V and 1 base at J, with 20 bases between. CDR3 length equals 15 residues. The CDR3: CATSYRRANSYEQYF. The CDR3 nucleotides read TGTGCCACCTCCTACCGGCGGGCGAATTCCTACGAGCAGTACTTC.

In DNA, the CDR3 is TGTGCCAGCAGCTTATTCGACAGGGGTAATGAGCAGTTCTTC. Translating gives CASSLFDRGNEQFF. The chain joins TRBV11-3 to TRBJ2-1, with 8 bases aligning to TRBD1. The germline gives CDR1 SGHNT, CDR2 YENEEA. This CDR3 is 14 amino acids long. V shed 2 bases, J shed 7 bases, and the junction held 4 bases outside the gene matches.

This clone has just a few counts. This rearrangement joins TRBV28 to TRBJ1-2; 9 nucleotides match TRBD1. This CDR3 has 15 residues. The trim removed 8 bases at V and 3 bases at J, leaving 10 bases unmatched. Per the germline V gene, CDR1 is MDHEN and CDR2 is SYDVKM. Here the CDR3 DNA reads TGTGCCAGCTACCCCGGGACAGGGAGGGACTATGGCTACACCTTC. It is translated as CASYPGTGRDYGYTF.

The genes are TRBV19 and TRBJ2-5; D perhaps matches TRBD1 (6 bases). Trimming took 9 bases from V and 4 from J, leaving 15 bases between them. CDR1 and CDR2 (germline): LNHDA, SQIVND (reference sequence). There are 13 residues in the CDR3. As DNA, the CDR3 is TGTGCCAGCTCAGGGGTTTGGGGAGAGACCCAGTACTTC. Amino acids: CASSGVWGETQYF.

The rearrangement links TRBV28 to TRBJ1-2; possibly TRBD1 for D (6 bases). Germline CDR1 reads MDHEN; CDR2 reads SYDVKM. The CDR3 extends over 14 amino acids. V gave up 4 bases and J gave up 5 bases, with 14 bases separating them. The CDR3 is CASSSPSQGYGYTF. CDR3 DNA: TGTGCCAGCAGTTCCCCCTCACAGGGTTATGGCTACACCTTC.

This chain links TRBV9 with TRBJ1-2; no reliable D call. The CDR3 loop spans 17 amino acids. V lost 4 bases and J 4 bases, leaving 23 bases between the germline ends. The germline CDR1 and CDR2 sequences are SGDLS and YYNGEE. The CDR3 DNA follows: TGTGCCAGCAGCCCACTTCCCACGTCGGCAGGAATCTATGGCTACACCTTC. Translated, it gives CASSPLPTSAGIYGYTF.

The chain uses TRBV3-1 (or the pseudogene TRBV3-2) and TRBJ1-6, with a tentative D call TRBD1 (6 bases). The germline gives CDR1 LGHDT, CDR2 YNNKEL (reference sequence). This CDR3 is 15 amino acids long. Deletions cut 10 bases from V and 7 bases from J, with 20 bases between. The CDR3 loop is CATRALGQTNSPLHF. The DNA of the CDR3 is TGTGCCACGCGCGCCCTCGGACAGACGAATTCACCCCTCCACTTT.

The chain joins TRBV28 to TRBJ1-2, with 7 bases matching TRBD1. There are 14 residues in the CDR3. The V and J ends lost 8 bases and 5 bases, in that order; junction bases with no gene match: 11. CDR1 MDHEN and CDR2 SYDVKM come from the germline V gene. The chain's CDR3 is CASGDTGQRYGYTF. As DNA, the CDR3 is TGTGCCAGCGGCGATACGGGACAGAGATATGGCTACACCTTC.

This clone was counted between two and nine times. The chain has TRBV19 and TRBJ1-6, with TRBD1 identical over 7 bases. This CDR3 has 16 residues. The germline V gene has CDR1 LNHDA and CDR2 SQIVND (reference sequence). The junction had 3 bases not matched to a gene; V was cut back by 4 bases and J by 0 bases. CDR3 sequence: CASSRGQSSYNSPLHF. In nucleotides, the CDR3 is TGTGCCAGTAGTAGGGGACAGAGCTCCTATAATTCACCCCTCCACTTT.

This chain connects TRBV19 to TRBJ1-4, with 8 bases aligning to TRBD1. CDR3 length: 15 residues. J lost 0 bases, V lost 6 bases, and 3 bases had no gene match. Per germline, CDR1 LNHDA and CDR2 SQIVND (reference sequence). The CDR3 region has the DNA TGTGCCAGTAGAAACAGGGGGGCAACTAATGAAAAACTGTTTTTT. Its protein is CASRNRGATNEKLFF.

This CDR3 reads CASSPRTGVSSGNTIYF. The CDR3 bases are TGTGCCAGCAGTCCGCGGACAGGGGTTTCCTCTGGAAACACCATATATTTT. The rearrangement links TRBV28 to TRBJ1-3, with 9 bases matching TRBD1. After removal of 5 bases from V and 0 bases from J, the junction contained 8 bases not matched to a gene. CDR1 MDHEN and CDR2 SYDVKM come from the germline V gene. The CDR3 contains 17 residues.

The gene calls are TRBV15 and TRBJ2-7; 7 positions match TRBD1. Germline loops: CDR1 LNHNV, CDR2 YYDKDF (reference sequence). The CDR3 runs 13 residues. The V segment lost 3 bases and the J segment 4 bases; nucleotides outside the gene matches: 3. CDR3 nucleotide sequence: TGTGCCACCAGCAGGGGACAGTTTTACGAGCAGTACTTC. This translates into CATSRGQFYEQYF.

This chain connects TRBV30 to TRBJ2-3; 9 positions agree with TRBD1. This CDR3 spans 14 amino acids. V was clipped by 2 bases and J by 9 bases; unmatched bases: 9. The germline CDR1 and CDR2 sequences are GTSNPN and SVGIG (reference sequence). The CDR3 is CAWSLQGATKTQYF. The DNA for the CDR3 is TGTGCCTGGAGTCTACAGGGGGCGACTAAGACGCAGTATTTT.

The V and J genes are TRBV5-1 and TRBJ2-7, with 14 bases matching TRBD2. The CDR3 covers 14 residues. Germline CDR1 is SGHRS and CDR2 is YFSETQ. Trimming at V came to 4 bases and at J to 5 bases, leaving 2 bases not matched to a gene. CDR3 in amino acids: CASSAGLAGDEQYF. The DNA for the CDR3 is TGCGCCAGCAGCGCGGGACTAGCGGGAGACGAGCAGTACTTC.

CDR3 sequence (DNA): TGTGCCAGCAAAACTGGGAGCTCCTATAATTCACCCCTCCACTTT. Amino acids: CASKTGSSYNSPLHF. V is TRBV7-2 and J is TRBJ1-6; no definite D call. Looked up from germline, CDR1 is SGHTA and CDR2 is FQGNSA. The ends were cut back, 7 bases at V and 0 bases at J, with 10 bases in the middle. This CDR3 is built from 15 residues.

The CDR3 sequence is CASSSLGQTYGYTF. The DNA for the CDR3 is TGTGCCAGCAGTTCGTTGGGACAGACCTATGGCTACACCTTC. The chain joins TRBV28 to TRBJ1-2; 7 positions agree with TRBD1. This CDR3 is built from 14 residues. V lost 4 bases and J lost 4; bases outside the gene matches: 6. Germline V CDR1 and CDR2: MDHEN, SYDVKM.

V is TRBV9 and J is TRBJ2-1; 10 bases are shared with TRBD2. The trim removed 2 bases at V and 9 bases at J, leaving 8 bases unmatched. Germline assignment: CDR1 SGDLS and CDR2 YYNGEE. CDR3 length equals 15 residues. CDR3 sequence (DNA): TGTGCCAGCAGCGTGGTGCTAGCGGGGGAGGGTGAGCAGTTCTTC. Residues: CASSVVLAGEGEQFF. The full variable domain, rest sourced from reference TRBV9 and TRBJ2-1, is DSGVTQTPKHLITATGQRVTLRCSPRSGDLSVYWYQQSLDQGLQFLIQYYNGEERAKGNILERFSAQQFPDLHSELNLSSLELGDSALYFCASSVVLAGEGEQFFGPGTRLTVL.

As DNA, the CDR3 is TGTGCCAGCAGCACTAGTAGCGGGGGGTGGAATGAGCAGTTCTTC. Translation: CASSTSSGGWNEQFF. The genes are TRBV21-1 and TRBJ2-1; no check of the table's D call, TRBD2, against the DNA was made. TRBV21-1 is a known pseudogene. The CDR3 extends over 15 amino acids.